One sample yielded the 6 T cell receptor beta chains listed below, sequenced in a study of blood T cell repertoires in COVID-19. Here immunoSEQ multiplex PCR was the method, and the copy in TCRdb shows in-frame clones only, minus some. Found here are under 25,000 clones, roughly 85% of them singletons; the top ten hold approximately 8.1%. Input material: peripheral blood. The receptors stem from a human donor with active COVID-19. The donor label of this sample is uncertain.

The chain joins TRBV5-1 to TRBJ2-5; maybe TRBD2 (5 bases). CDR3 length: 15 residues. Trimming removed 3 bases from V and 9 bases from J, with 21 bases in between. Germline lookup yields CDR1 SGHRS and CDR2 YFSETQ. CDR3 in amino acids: CASSYVGSSLGPQYF. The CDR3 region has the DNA TGCGCCAGCAGCTATGTTGGCTCTAGCTTAGGGCCCCAGTACTTC.

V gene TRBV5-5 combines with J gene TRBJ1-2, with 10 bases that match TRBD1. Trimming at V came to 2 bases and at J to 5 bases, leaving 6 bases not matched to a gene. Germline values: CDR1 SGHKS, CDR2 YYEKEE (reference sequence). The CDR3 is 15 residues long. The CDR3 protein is CASSFGQGDQYGYTF. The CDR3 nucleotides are TGTGCCAGCAGCTTTGGACAGGGGGACCAATATGGCTACACCTTC.

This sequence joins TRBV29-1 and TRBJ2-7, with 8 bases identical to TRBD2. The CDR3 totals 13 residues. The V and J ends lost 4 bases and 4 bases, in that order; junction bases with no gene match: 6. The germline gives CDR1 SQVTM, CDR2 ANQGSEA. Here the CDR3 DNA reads TGCAGCGTTGCTGCGGGAGGAATATACGAGCAGTACTTC. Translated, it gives CSVAAGGIYEQYF.

The CDR3 sequence is CASSLGPGTDTQYF. In DNA form, the CDR3 reads TGTGCCAGCAGCTTGGGGCCAGGCACAGATACGCAGTATTTT. The rearrangement joins TRBV5-4 to TRBJ2-3, with D hard to call. The germline V gene encodes CDR1 SGHNT and CDR2 YYREEE (reference sequence). This CDR3 spans 14 amino acids. V was cut by 0 bases and J by 1 base, with 6 bases left in between.

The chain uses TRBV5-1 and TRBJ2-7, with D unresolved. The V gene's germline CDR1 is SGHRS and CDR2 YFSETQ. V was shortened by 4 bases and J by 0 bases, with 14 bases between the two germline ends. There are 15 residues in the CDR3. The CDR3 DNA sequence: TGCGCCAGCAGCGACTTGCCACCGAGCTCCTACGAGCAGTACTTC. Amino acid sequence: CASSDLPPSSYEQYF.

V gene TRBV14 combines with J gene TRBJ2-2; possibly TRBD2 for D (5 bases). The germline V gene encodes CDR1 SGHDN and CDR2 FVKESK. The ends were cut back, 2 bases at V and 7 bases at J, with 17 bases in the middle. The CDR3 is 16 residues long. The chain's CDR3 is CASSQNTGRGNGELFF. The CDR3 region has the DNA TGTGCCAGCAGCCAAAACACCGGTAGAGGGAACGGGGAGCTGTTTTTT.